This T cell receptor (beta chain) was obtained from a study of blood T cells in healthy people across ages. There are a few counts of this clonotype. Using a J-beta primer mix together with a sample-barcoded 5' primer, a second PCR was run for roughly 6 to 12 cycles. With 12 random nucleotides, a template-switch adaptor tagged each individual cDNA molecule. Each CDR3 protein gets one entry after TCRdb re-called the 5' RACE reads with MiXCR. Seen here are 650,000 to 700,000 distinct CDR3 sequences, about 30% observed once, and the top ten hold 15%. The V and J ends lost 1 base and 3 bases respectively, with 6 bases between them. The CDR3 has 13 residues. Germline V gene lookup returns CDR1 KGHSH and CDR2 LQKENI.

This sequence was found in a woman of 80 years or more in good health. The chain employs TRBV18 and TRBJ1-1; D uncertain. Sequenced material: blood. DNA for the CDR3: TGTGCCAGCTCACCACAGAGGGACACTGAAGCTTTCTTT. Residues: CASSPQRDTEAFF.